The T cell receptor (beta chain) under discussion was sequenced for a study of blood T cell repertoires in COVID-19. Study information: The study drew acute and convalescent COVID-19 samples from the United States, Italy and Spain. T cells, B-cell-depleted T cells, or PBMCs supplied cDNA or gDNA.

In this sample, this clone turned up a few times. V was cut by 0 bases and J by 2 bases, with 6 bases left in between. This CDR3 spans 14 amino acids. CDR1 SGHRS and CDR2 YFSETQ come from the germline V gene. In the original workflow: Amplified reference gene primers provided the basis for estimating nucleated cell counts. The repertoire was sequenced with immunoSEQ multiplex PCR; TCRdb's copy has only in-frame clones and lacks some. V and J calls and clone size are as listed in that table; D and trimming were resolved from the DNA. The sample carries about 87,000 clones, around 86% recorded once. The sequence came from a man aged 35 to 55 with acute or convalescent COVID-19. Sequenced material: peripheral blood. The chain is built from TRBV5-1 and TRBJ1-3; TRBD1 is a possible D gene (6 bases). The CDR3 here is CASSLAGAGNTIYF. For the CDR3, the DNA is TGCGCCAGCAGCTTGGCAGGGGCTGGAAACACCATATATTTT.